This TCR beta chain was found in a study of blood T cell repertoires in COVID-19. Method: immunoSEQ multiplex PCR; TCRdb's copy keeps in-frame clones and lacks some. The sample has about 150,000 clones, approximately 86% seen once. This clone was counted a single time. The CDR3 extends over 14 amino acids. Germline CDR1 and CDR2: SGHRS and YFSETQ. Deletions cut 0 bases from V and 0 bases from J, with 7 bases between. Sequencing was done on a sample of peripheral blood. The chain joins TRBV5-1 to TRBJ2-7; D may be TRBD1 (6 bases). The receptor's source is a man of 80 years or more with COVID-19, enrolled during active disease. The CDR3 reads CASSLADSSYEQYF. For the CDR3, the DNA is TGCGCCAGCAGCTTGGCGGACAGCTCCTACGAGCAGTACTTC. Full variable domain (outside the CDR3, taken from reference TRBV5-1 and TRBJ2-7): KAGVTQTPRYLIKTRGQQVTLSCSPISGHRSVSWYQQTPGQGLQFLFEYFSETQRNKGNFPGRFSGRQFSNSRSEMNVSTLELGDSALYLCASSLADSSYEQYFGPGTRLTVT.